One and the same sample provided the 2 T cell receptor beta chains below, sequenced in a study of cytomegalovirus exposure and HLA in healthy donors. The PCR was carried out with 60 Vbeta primers and 13 Jbeta primers. Sequenced by immunoSEQ multiplex PCR; TCRdb stores in-frame clones only, minus some. The table shows some 110,000 clones, with about 70% occurring only once. Sequenced: PBMCs. Every receptor here comes from a young man in good health and CMV-seronegative.

The chain carries TRBV7-9 and TRBJ2-1, with 7 bases aligning to TRBD2. Germline-derived CDR1 and CDR2 are SEHNR and FQNEAQ (reference sequence). The CDR3 extends over 15 amino acids. V shed 1 base, J shed 4 bases, and the junction held 4 bases outside the gene matches. The CDR3, as DNA: TGTGCCAGCAGCTTAGGTCTAGCGGAATACAATGAGCAGTTCTTC. Protein sequence: CASSLGLAEYNEQFF.

This clone showed up just a few times. J is TRBJ2-7 and V is TRBV5-1; 13 bases align to TRBD2. Germline CDR1 reads SGHRS; CDR2 reads YFSETQ. CDR3 length equals 17 residues. The V gene end was trimmed by 3 bases and the J gene end by 4 bases; junction bases not matched to a gene: 10. The CDR3 DNA sequence: TGCGCCAGCAGCTATGTTTCCGGGACTAGCGGGGTTTACGAGCAGTACTTC. It is translated as CASSYVSGTSGVYEQYF.